This T cell receptor beta chain was sequenced during a study of CD8 T cells in ankylosing spondylitis. Using quantitative 5'-RACE with molecular barcodes, the authors made TCR beta libraries. MiXCR was run by TCRdb on the 5' RACE reads, yielding one entry per CDR3 protein. The table includes about 220,000 distinct CDR3 sequences, around 24% detected once. A word on this clonotype: Antigen unknown.

Study conclusions and caveats: Reactive arthritis synovial fluid and blood previously showed some of these motif variants. Blood of patients with ankylosing spondylitis appeared to be characterized by a TCR beta motif of eight highly homologous variants.

Trimming removed 5 bases at V and 6 bases at J, with 8 bases between. The CDR3 has 12 amino acids. CDR1 and CDR2 from the germline V gene are MNHEY and SVGEGT. This sequence was found in a male donor with ankylosing spondylitis or in good health (not recorded which). This chain links TRBV6-2 or TRBV6-3 with TRBJ2-1; no firm D call. The sample consisted of blood, either unsorted or a sorted T cell fraction (not recorded which). For the CDR3, the DNA is TGTGCCAGCAGTGGGGTCGGCAATGAGCAGTTCTTC. Amino acids: CASSGVGNEQFF.